A single sample gave rise to the 32 T cell receptor beta chains below, sequenced in a study of shared T cell receptors in the human thymus. Sequencing was performed with immunoSEQ multiplex PCR; in TCRdb, only in-frame clones are kept and a portion is missing. The sample lists hundreds of thousands of clones, roughly 94% occurring once. The sample consisted of thymocytes. These receptors came from a human donor.

The CDR3 loop reads CASFSGNSYEQYF. The CDR3 DNA sequence: TGTGCCAGTTTTAGCGGGAATTCCTACGAGCAGTACTTC. V is TRBV19 and J is TRBJ2-7, with 8 bases aligning to TRBD2. Germline lookup yields CDR1 LNHDA and CDR2 SQIVND (reference sequence). The CDR3 runs to 13 residues. V shed 8 bases, J shed 1 base, and the junction held 4 bases outside the gene matches.

The chain has TRBV28 and TRBJ2-5; 13 bases map to TRBD2. The ends lost 7 bases at V and 5 bases at J; junction bases unmatched: 16. The CDR3 sequence is 18 residues long. CDR1 is MDHEN, CDR2 SYDVKM, per germline. Here the CDR3 DNA reads TGTGCCAGCAACTCACGGACTAGCGGGAGATGGGGTAACGAGACCCAGTACTTC. As protein: CASNSRTSGRWGNETQYF.

V is TRBV15 and J is TRBJ2-5; TRBD1 matches at 8 bases. This CDR3 contains 16 residues. The junction had 8 bases not matched to a gene; V was cut back by 1 base and J by 4 bases. CDR1 is LNHNV, CDR2 YYDKDF, per germline (reference sequence). CDR3 sequence reads: CATSRGRAGGVETQYF. The CDR3 DNA reads as TGTGCCACCAGCAGAGGGAGGGCAGGGGGCGTAGAGACCCAGTACTTC.

The V call is TRBV7-3, the J call TRBJ2-1, with TRBD2 matching over 9 bases. Trimming cost V 5 bases and J 7 bases; bases outside gene matches: 9. Germline V CDR1 and CDR2: SGHTA, FQGTGA. There are 15 residues in the CDR3. The CDR3, as DNA: TGTGCCAGCAGCCCCGGGACTAGCAGGAGGAATGAGCAGTTCTTC. It translates to CASSPGTSRRNEQFF.

The chain is built from TRBV27 and TRBJ2-1, with 10 bases aligning to TRBD2. J gave up 1 base and V 6 bases, and 3 bases lay outside the gene matches. The germline gives CDR1 MNHEY, CDR2 SMNVEV (reference sequence). CDR3 length: 15 amino acids. CDR3 in amino acids: CASSPSGSSYNEQFF. CDR3 bases: TGTGCCAGCAGCCCTAGCGGGAGTTCCTACAATGAGCAGTTCTTC.

V and J are TRBV15 and TRBJ1-5; D unresolved. The CDR3 is 12 amino acids. Deletions cut 5 bases from V and 6 bases from J, with 8 bases between. Germline V gene lookup returns CDR1 LNHNV and CDR2 YYDKDF (reference sequence). CDR3: CATSRQGQPQHF. CDR3 in DNA: TGTGCCACCAGCCGGCAAGGTCAGCCCCAGCATTTT. The full variable domain, rest sourced from reference TRBV15 and TRBJ1-5, is DAMVIQNPRYQVTQFGKPVTLSCSQTLNHNVMYWYQQKSSQAPKLLFHYYDKDFNNEADTPDNFQSRRPNTSFCFLDIRSPGLGDTAMYLCATSRQGQPQHFGDGTRLSIL.

V gene TRBV18 combines with J gene TRBJ2-7; TRBD1 agrees at 10 bases. Per germline, CDR1 KGHSH and CDR2 LQKENI. The CDR3 consists of 16 residues. The trim removed 0 bases at V and 7 bases at J, leaving 9 bases unmatched. CDR3: CASSPPAGQGWGEQYF. The DNA of the CDR3 is TGTGCCAGCTCACCACCGGCGGGACAGGGGTGGGGGGAGCAGTACTTC.

This clone was observed a few times. This rearrangement joins TRBV4-1 to TRBJ1-1, with D uncertain. The CDR3 extends over 13 amino acids. Between the trimmed V and J ends, which lost 3 bases and 4 bases, there was a span of 9 bases. From germline, CDR1 is MGHRA and CDR2 YSYEKL. Here the CDR3 DNA reads TGCGCCAGCAGCCACGAGGGATTCACTGAAGCTTTCTTT. It is translated as CASSHEGFTEAFF.

The V and J genes are TRBV15 and TRBJ1-5; a weak D match, TRBD1 (6 bases). The CDR3 totals 16 residues. Between the trimmed V and J ends, which lost 4 bases and 3 bases, there was a span of 16 bases. Germline V gives CDR1 LNHNV, CDR2 YYDKDF (reference sequence). CDR3 nucleotides: TGTGCCACCAGCAACGTCCGGGGGCCCCCCAATCAGCCCCAGCATTTT. Encoded protein: CATSNVRGPPNQPQHF. The full variable domain, completed using reference TRBV15 and TRBJ1-5, is DAMVIQNPRYQVTQFGKPVTLSCSQTLNHNVMYWYQQKSSQAPKLLFHYYDKDFNNEADTPDNFQSRRPNTSFCFLDIRSPGLGDTAMYLCATSNVRGPPNQPQHFGDGTRLSIL.

J is TRBJ2-7 and V is TRBV9, with a tentative D call TRBD2 (5 bases). Trimming left V 0 bases short and J 7 bases short, with 11 bases between. This CDR3 has 13 residues. CDR1 and CDR2 (germline): SGDLS, YYNGEE. CDR3 amino acids: CASSVVEEAEQYF. The CDR3 DNA reads TGTGCCAGCAGCGTAGTAGAGGAGGCAGAGCAGTACTTC.

V usage is TRBV29-1 and J usage is TRBJ1-1, with 9 positions matching TRBD1. CDR3 size: 14 residues. The V gene end was trimmed by 7 bases and the J gene end by 0 bases; junction bases not matched to a gene: 6. Germline values: CDR1 SQVTM, CDR2 ANQGSEA. The CDR3 nucleotides are TGCAGCGCGAGACAGGGGGTCCTGAACACTGAAGCTTTCTTT. Translation: CSARQGVLNTEAFF.

J is TRBJ2-3 and V is TRBV28, with 8 bases fitting TRBD1. The CDR3 has 12 residues. J gave up 6 bases and V 7 bases, and 3 bases lay outside the gene matches. Germline V gene sequence: CDR1 MDHEN, CDR2 SYDVKM. The chain's CDR3 is CASTRDRDTQYF. The CDR3 region has the DNA TGTGCCAGCACCAGGGACAGGGATACGCAGTATTTT.

The count of this clone is one. The chain employs TRBV11-2 and TRBJ2-1, with D perhaps TRBD2 (6 bases). V lost 7 bases and J 0 bases, leaving 13 bases between the germline ends. CDR3 size: 15 residues. In germline, CDR1 is SGHAT, CDR2 FQNNGV. CDR3 nucleotides: TGTGCCAGCACCTCAAGCGGGTTCTCCTACAATGAGCAGTTCTTC. It translates to CASTSSGFSYNEQFF. The entire variable domain, with the rest obtained from reference TRBV11-2 and TRBJ2-1, is as follows: EAGVAQSPRYKIIEKRQSVAFWCNPISGHATLYWYQQILGQGPKLLIQFQNNGVVDDSQLPKDRFSAERLKGVDSTLKIQPAKLEDSAVYLCASTSSGFSYNEQFFGPGTRLTVL.

This clone was counted between two and nine times. The chain links TRBV27 to TRBJ1-2; D not certain. The germline V and J ends were trimmed by 3 bases and 0 bases, with 11 bases remaining between them. Per germline, CDR1 MNHEY and CDR2 SMNVEV (reference sequence). This CDR3 has 15 amino acids. This CDR3 is CASSLRQPSNYGYTF. The CDR3, as DNA: TGTGCCAGCAGTTTGAGGCAGCCTTCTAACTATGGCTACACCTTC.

V is TRBV7-9 and J is TRBJ2-3; 9 bases align to TRBD2. CDR1 SEHNR and CDR2 FQNEAQ come from the germline V gene (reference sequence). This CDR3 has 18 residues. The J segment lost 3 bases and the V segment lost 5 bases, leaving 15 bases of the junction unmatched. This CDR3 reads CASSPGGREGLTTDTQYF. The CDR3 DNA follows: TGTGCCAGCAGCCCCGGTGGGCGGGAGGGCCTTACGACAGATACGCAGTATTTT.

The chain uses TRBV28 and TRBJ1-1; possibly TRBD1 for D (6 bases). Germline values: CDR1 MDHEN, CDR2 SYDVKM. The ends were cut back, 1 base at V and 1 base at J, with 19 bases in the middle. This CDR3 comprises 18 residues. The CDR3 region has the DNA TGTGCCAGCAGTTTATTAGGCCCCCGGACAGTACCGAACACTGAAGCTTTCTTT. This gives the protein CASSLLGPRTVPNTEAFF.

The chain employs TRBV19 and TRBJ1-4; the D gene is possibly TRBD1 (5 bases). The ends were cut back, 2 bases at V and 10 bases at J, with 14 bases in the middle. CDR3 size: 14 residues. Germline values: CDR1 LNHDA, CDR2 SQIVND (reference sequence). The CDR3 nucleotides read TGTGCCAGTAGTATAATCGGGTACGGGGGAAAACTGTTTTTT. It translates to CASSIIGYGGKLFF.

Here the CDR3 reads CASNKETYEQYF. In nucleotides, the CDR3 is TGTGCCAGCAACAAGGAAACCTACGAGCAGTACTTC. This rearrangement joins TRBV27 to TRBJ2-7; D is undetermined. Germline V gives CDR1 MNHEY, CDR2 SMNVEV (reference sequence). CDR3 size: 12 residues. V lost 7 bases, J lost 2 bases, and 9 bases lay in between.

J is TRBJ2-7 and V is TRBV4-1; TRBD2 aligns across 9 bases. Trimming took 1 base from V and 0 from J; bases not matched to a gene: 4. CDR3 length: 16 residues. Germline lookup yields CDR1 MGHRA and CDR2 YSYEKL. CDR3 sequence reads: CASSQGLADYSYEQYF. DNA for the CDR3: TGCGCCAGCAGCCAAGGACTAGCGGACTACTCCTACGAGCAGTACTTC.

The chain combines TRBV5-4 with TRBJ2-3; D is ambiguous. CDR3 length: 16 amino acids. V was cut by 5 bases and J by 6 bases, with 22 bases left in between. CDR1 SGHNT and CDR2 YYREEE come from the germline V gene (reference sequence). CDR3 amino acids: CASSSKTHPTPDTQYF. CDR3 sequence (DNA): TGTGCCAGCAGTTCTAAGACTCACCCGACGCCGGATACGCAGTATTTT.

The gene calls are TRBV15 and TRBJ2-7, with D unresolved. The CDR3 has 15 amino acids. Germline CDR1 LNHNV, CDR2 YYDKDF (reference sequence). V shed 0 bases and J shed 2 bases, with 11 bases lying between them. CDR3 DNA: TGTGCCACCAGCAGAGATACAAGGGCGCCCTACGAGCAGTACTTC. Amino acid sequence: CATSRDTRAPYEQYF.

This chain joins TRBV29-1 and TRBJ2-5, with 11 bases aligning to TRBD2. Germline V CDR1 and CDR2: SQVTM, ANQGSEA. This CDR3 contains 19 residues. Losses at the gene ends were 0 bases for V and 4 bases for J; bases not matched to a gene: 16. The CDR3 coding sequence is TGCAGCGTTGAAGATCCCGGGGGGACTAGCGGCAGTACTCCAGAGACCCAGTACTTC. Residues: CSVEDPGGTSGSTPETQYF.

This chain links TRBV11-2 with TRBJ2-7; no firm D call. Germline CDR1 and CDR2: SGHAT and FQNNGV. Trimming stripped 2 bases from V and 3 bases from J, with 11 bases between. CDR3 length: 14 amino acids. The CDR3 DNA reads TGTGCCAGCAGCTTAAGAAACAGAGTCTACGAGCAGTACTTC. Its translation: CASSLRNRVYEQYF.

The chain uses TRBV20-1 and TRBJ2-7; D unresolved. Trimming shortened V by 4 bases and J by 2 bases, and 3 bases separated the two germline ends. The CDR3 sequence is 10 residues long. Germline lookup yields CDR1 DFQATT and CDR2 SNEGSKA (reference sequence). The CDR3 loop reads CSAIPYEQYF. CDR3 nucleotides: TGCAGTGCTATCCCCTACGAGCAGTACTTC.

The CDR3 sequence is CASSEKASGRAGIGETQYF. CDR3 bases: TGCGCCAGCAGTGAGAAGGCTAGCGGGAGGGCTGGCATAGGGGAGACCCAGTACTTC. The chain uses TRBV10-2 and TRBJ2-5, with 12 bases identical to TRBD2. Germline assignment: CDR1 WSHSY and CDR2 SAAADI. V was clipped by 2 bases and J by 5 bases; unmatched bases: 15. The CDR3 has 19 residues.

The rearrangement links TRBV4-1 to TRBJ2-1; 8 positions agree with TRBD2. Germline V CDR1 and CDR2: MGHRA, YSYEKL. J lost 6 bases, V lost 8 bases, and 12 bases had no gene match. The CDR3 totals 15 residues. The CDR3 spells CASLSLAGSFNEQFF. In DNA form, the CDR3 reads TGCGCCAGCCTCTCGTTAGCGGGGAGCTTCAATGAGCAGTTCTTC.

Only one count was recorded for this clone. The chain combines TRBV5-4 with TRBJ1-2; no clear D gene. The CDR3 is 13 amino acids. Between the trimmed V and J ends, which lost 4 bases and 0 bases, there was a span of 7 bases. Germline assignment: CDR1 SGHNT and CDR2 YYREEE (reference sequence). The CDR3 region is CASSDDTNYGYTF. CDR3 DNA sequence: TGTGCCAGCAGCGATGACACTAACTATGGCTACACCTTC.

The V and J genes are TRBV27 and TRBJ2-2; 12 nucleotides align to TRBD1. The junction had 20 bases not matched to a gene; V was cut back by 5 bases and J by 7 bases. The CDR3 spans 20 residues. Germline CDR1 is MNHEY and CDR2 is SMNVEV (reference sequence). In nucleotides, the CDR3 is TGTGCCAGCAGTCGGGACAGGGGGCCCTCCGGGGGTTTTTATATCGGGGAGCTGTTTTTT. This sequence encodes CASSRDRGPSGGFYIGELFF.

J is TRBJ2-2 and V is TRBV28, with D perhaps TRBD1 (6 bases). The CDR3 loop spans 13 amino acids. Trimming left V 6 bases short and J 1 base short, with 6 bases between. Germline V gene sequence: CDR1 MDHEN, CDR2 SYDVKM. CDR3 DNA sequence: TGTGCCAGCAGGGACAGGAACACCGGGGAGCTGTTTTTT. It codes for CASRDRNTGELFF.

This clone showed up just once. The chain employs TRBV27 and TRBJ2-5, with D possibly TRBD1 on 6 matching bases. TRBJ2-7 explains the end of the DNA better; the J call may be wrong. Germline-derived CDR1 and CDR2 are MNHEY and SMNVEV (reference sequence). This CDR3 region has 13 residues. CDR3 amino acids: CASSQGSDYEQYF. For the CDR3, the DNA is TGTGCCAGCAGTCAGGGGTCCGACTACGAGCAGTACTTC.

In nucleotides, the CDR3 is TGTGCCAGCAGTTTCAAAGGGGACAATCAGCCCCAGCATTTT. Translation gives CASSFKGDNQPQHF. The chain has TRBV27 and TRBJ1-5, with a tentative D call TRBD1 (5 bases). The CDR3 sequence is 14 residues long. Looked up from germline, CDR1 is MNHEY and CDR2 is SMNVEV (reference sequence). Trimming cost V 3 bases and J 3 bases, with 9 bases left between them.

The gene calls are TRBV4-3 and TRBJ2-3; 7 nucleotides align to TRBD2. V lost 6 bases to trimming and J lost 3 bases; unmatched junction nucleotides: 12. Looked up from germline, CDR1 is LGHNA and CDR2 is YSLEER. This CDR3 has 16 amino acids. CDR3 sequence reads: CASRSLAGVHTDTQYF. CDR3 nucleotides: TGCGCCAGCAGGTCCCTCGCGGGAGTTCATACAGATACGCAGTATTTT.